This TCR beta chain appears in the sequencing data of a study of identical twins. Study-wide findings and caveats: Partial confounding of zero-insertion analyses by invariant MAIT and iNKT cells was possible.

A universal primer site arose from template switching, and cDNA bore unique molecular identifiers. TCRdb called the 5' RACE reads again in MiXCR, with one record for every CDR3 protein. Of under 900,000 distinct CDR3 sequences listed, over 15% are singletons. This clonotype was found a few times. The antigen is not known. V lost 8 bases to trimming and J lost 4 bases; unmatched junction nucleotides: 6. Germline-derived CDR1 and CDR2 are SNHLY and FYNNEI. This CDR3 is 15 amino acids long. All donors comprised healthy Caucasians. These data also featured in a second study, about T cells expressing NK-cell markers. That source adds: Unclear, still, was the HCMV specificity of the expanded NKG2C+ T cell clones.

Source material: PBMCs. The sequence came from a young woman in good health. This sequence joins TRBV2 and TRBJ2-3, with 13 bases matching TRBD2. The CDR3 sequence: CASPQTSGRSDTQYF. The CDR3 coding sequence is TGTGCCAGCCCCCAGACTAGCGGGAGGTCAGATACGCAGTATTTT.